The T cell receptor (beta chain) described here comes from a study of shared clonotypes between healthy human individuals. The wider study: Donors, aged 18 to 49, were a couple of women and a few men.

All of the donors resided in Nashville, Tennessee, and each was a Caucasian adult. Genomic DNA of every subset was divided equally among multiple immunoSEQ plates. On ten immunoSEQ deep assay plates, unsorted PBMC DNA was sequenced. The protocol was immunoSEQ multiplex PCR, while the TCRdb copy is restricted to in-frame clones and leaves out a portion. The repertoire includes about 490,000 clones, around 80% of them detected once, and 12% sits in the top ten. Per the germline V gene, CDR1 is LNHDA and CDR2 is SQIVND (reference sequence). V shed 6 bases and J shed 0 bases, with 18 bases lying between them. This CDR3 has 18 residues.

This receptor was obtained from a woman between 40 and 50 years old in good health. Some clones in this sample may be carry-over from other donors' samples. The chain combines TRBV19 with TRBJ2-6; no reliable D call. Sequencing was done on a sample of PBMCs. As DNA, the CDR3 is TGTGCCAGTAGCTTTGACCTGCTGTGGCCCTCTGGGGCCAACGTCCTGACTTTC. Encoded protein: CASSFDLLWPSGANVLTF.